The entry that follows covers one T cell receptor (beta chain) sequence. This sample was taken from a study of Ad26.COV2.S vaccination and SARS-CoV-2 variants. Specified treatment: roughly 18 received Ad26.COV2.S at low or high dose, single or two shots; 5 received placebo; per-sample allocation not given. After the first vaccine or placebo injection, samples were drawn on day 63. The repertoire was sequenced with immunoSEQ multiplex PCR; TCRdb's copy has only in-frame clones and lacks some. The sample carries some 350,000 clones, 90% recorded once. Germline values: CDR1 SGHDT, CDR2 YYEEEE. Trimming took 2 bases from V and 3 from J, leaving 8 bases between them. This CDR3 has 13 amino acids.

The chain has TRBV5-6 and TRBJ1-1; no reliable D call. The source of this sequence is a person aged 18-60 years who received the Ad26.COV2.S COVID-19 vaccine or a placebo. The sequencing used peripheral blood, collected in a trial of Ad26.COV2.S vaccine versus placebo. CDR3 loop: CASSLGKDTEAFF. The DNA for the CDR3 is TGTGCCAGCAGCTTAGGGAAGGACACTGAAGCTTTCTTT.